These 23 T cell receptor beta chains were all obtained from the same sample, sequenced in a study of cytomegalovirus exposure and HLA in healthy donors. Both 60 Vbeta primers and 13 Jbeta primers went into the PCR. This table comes from immunoSEQ multiplex PCR, and its TCRdb copy is limited to in-frame clones, with some not included. The table lists about 160,000 clones, around 84% of them singletons. The specimen sequenced was PBMCs. The receptors stem from a male donor in good health and CMV-seropositive.

This chain uses TRBV9 with TRBJ2-2, with TRBD2 identical over 14 bases. The V gene end was trimmed by 0 bases and the J gene end by 7 bases; junction bases not matched to a gene: 20. The CDR3 spans 22 residues. Germline loops: CDR1 SGDLS, CDR2 YYNGEE. CDR3 sequence reads: CASSVGPIPGLAGATLGGELFF. Here the CDR3 DNA reads TGTGCCAGCAGCGTAGGCCCTATTCCGGGACTAGCGGGGGCCACCTTGGGCGGGGAGCTGTTTTTT.

As DNA, the CDR3 is TGCGCCAGCAGACTAGCGGGGGGCGAGACCCAGTACTTC. Translating gives CASRLAGGETQYF. The genes are TRBV10-2 and TRBJ2-5; 12 bases are shared with TRBD2. This CDR3 is built from 13 residues. The V gene end was trimmed by 6 bases and the J gene end by 5 bases; junction bases not matched to a gene: 1. Germline V gives CDR1 WSHSY, CDR2 SAAADI.

The J gene is TRBJ2-3, the V gene TRBV5-6, with a possible D match to TRBD1 (5 bases). This CDR3 spans 14 amino acids. Germline V CDR1 and CDR2: SGHDT, YYEEEE. V dropped 2 bases and J dropped 3 bases, with 10 bases sitting between them. DNA for the CDR3: TGTGCCAGCAGCTTCCCCCAGGGAACAGATACGCAGTATTTT. Protein sequence: CASSFPQGTDTQYF.

The rearrangement uses TRBV5-4 and TRBJ1-6; D is ambiguous. The CDR3 contains 16 residues. The germline CDR1 and CDR2 sequences are SGHNT and YYREEE (reference sequence). V was pared by 0 bases and J by 1 base, with 8 bases between. The CDR3 loop reads CASSLDGGSYNSPLHF. Written as DNA, the CDR3 is TGTGCCAGCAGCTTGGATGGCGGATCCTATAATTCACCCCTCCACTTT.

The V and J genes are TRBV7-9 and TRBJ2-2; 7 positions match TRBD1. The ends lost 4 bases at V and 2 bases at J; junction bases unmatched: 4. Germline CDR1 reads SEHNR; CDR2 reads FQNEAQ (reference sequence). This CDR3 is 15 amino acids long. This chain's CDR3 is CASSSGTVNTGELFF. DNA for the CDR3: TGTGCCAGCAGCTCGGGGACAGTAAACACCGGGGAGCTGTTTTTT.

This chain connects TRBV27 to TRBJ2-7, with D perhaps TRBD1 (6 bases). CDR3 length: 14 amino acids. Trimming left V 5 bases short and J 3 bases short, with 14 bases between. Looked up from germline, CDR1 is MNHEY and CDR2 is SMNVEV (reference sequence). CDR3 bases: TGTGCCAGCAGTCCCCTCCAGGGGCTCTACGAGCAGTACTTC. Translated: CASSPLQGLYEQYF.

The CDR3 sequence is CASSPSDRGGYGYTF. CDR3 DNA: TGTGCCAGCAGTCCCTCGGACAGGGGAGGCTATGGCTACACCTTC. The rearrangement links TRBV27 to TRBJ1-2; 9 bases agree with TRBD1. This CDR3 contains 15 residues. Unmatched junction bases numbered 8, after V lost 5 bases and J lost 4 bases. CDR1 is MNHEY, CDR2 SMNVEV, per germline (reference sequence).

The chain carries TRBV9 and TRBJ2-1; D unclear. Germline CDR1 is SGDLS and CDR2 is YYNGEE. The CDR3 consists of 11 residues. V was trimmed by 1 base and J by 8 bases, leaving 4 bases between them. CDR3 loop: CASSVSYEQFF. CDR3 DNA: TGTGCCAGCAGCGTATCTTATGAGCAGTTCTTC.

The V call is TRBV4-1, the J call TRBJ1-5; TRBD1 agrees at 9 bases. CDR3 length: 16 residues. Germline CDR1 reads MGHRA; CDR2 reads YSYEKL. The V gene end was trimmed by 1 base and the J gene end by 4 bases; junction bases not matched to a gene: 5. The CDR3: CASSQGKGQGNQPQHF. CDR3 sequence (DNA): TGCGCCAGCAGCCAAGGGAAGGGACAGGGTAATCAGCCCCAGCATTTT.

V usage is TRBV20-1 and J usage is TRBJ2-3; the D gene is possibly TRBD2 (7 bases). Germline V gene sequence: CDR1 DFQATT, CDR2 SNEGSKA (reference sequence). The CDR3 length is 11 residues. Here the CDR3 reads CGGGGTDTQYF. CDR3 DNA sequence: TGCGGAGGGGGGGGAACAGATACGCAGTATTTT.

This rearrangement joins TRBV27 to TRBJ1-5; D might be TRBD1 (6 bases). CDR3 length: 15 amino acids. Germline V gene sequence: CDR1 MNHEY, CDR2 SMNVEV (reference sequence). V was trimmed by 5 bases and J by 4 bases, leaving 15 bases between them. Here the CDR3 DNA reads TGTGCCAGCAGTCCGCATGACCAGGGGAATCAGCCCCAGCATTTT. It yields the protein CASSPHDQGNQPQHF.

The chain recombines TRBV6-5 with TRBJ1-6; 8 bases fit TRBD1. Germline V gene data show CDR1 as MNHEY and CDR2 as SVGAGI. J lost 9 bases, V lost 2 bases, and 3 bases had no gene match. CDR3 length: 14 residues. The CDR3 protein is CASSYRDRPSPLHF. Here the CDR3 DNA reads TGTGCCAGCAGTTACCGGGACAGGCCTTCACCCCTCCACTTT.

The chain uses TRBV30 and TRBJ1-3; D ambiguous. The V end lost 0 bases, the J end lost 0 bases, and 9 bases lay between the germline ends. Germline V lookup: CDR1 GTSNPN, CDR2 SVGIG (reference sequence). The CDR3 spans 15 residues. The CDR3: CAWSVSRVSGNTIYF. CDR3 DNA sequence: TGTGCCTGGAGTGTGTCGAGGGTCTCTGGAAACACCATATATTTT.

Comments on this clone: Other DNA sequences within the sample encode an identical CDR3. The chain is built from TRBV6-5 and TRBJ1-1, with D perhaps TRBD1 (6 bases). V was cut by 0 bases and J by 5 bases, with 7 bases left in between. Germline CDR1 and CDR2: MNHEY and SVGAGI. This CDR3 has 13 residues. The CDR3 coding sequence is TGTGCCAGCAGTTACTCAACAGGGACTGAAGCTTTCTTT. Translating gives CASSYSTGTEAFF.

J is TRBJ2-5 and V is TRBV21-1; the DNA was not used to check the table's D call, TRBD1. TRBV21-1 counts as a pseudogene. The CDR3 is 17 amino acids. The DNA of the CDR3 is TGTGCCAGCAGCAAATGTCGGACAGGGGGGTACCAAGAGACCCAGTACTTC. This translates into CASSKCRTGGYQETQYF.

V gene TRBV15 combines with J gene TRBJ2-4, with D maybe TRBD2 (6 bases). The CDR3 contains 15 residues. V gave up 3 bases and J gave up 3 bases, with 12 bases separating them. The germline gives CDR1 LNHNV, CDR2 YYDKDF (reference sequence). DNA of the CDR3: TGTGCCACCAGCAGCCCGGGACTGGGCAAAAACATTCAGTACTTC. This gives the protein CATSSPGLGKNIQYF.

V gene TRBV10-3 combines with J gene TRBJ1-3, with a possible D match to TRBD1 (5 bases). The germline V gene has CDR1 ENHRY and CDR2 SYGVKD. The CDR3 sequence is 13 residues long. The ends were cut back, 8 bases at V and 4 bases at J, with 12 bases in the middle. In nucleotides, the CDR3 is TGTGCCATCGGGGGACGGGAGGGAAACACCATATATTTT. Protein sequence: CAIGGREGNTIYF.

The V and J genes are TRBV9 and TRBJ2-5; D not resolved. This CDR3 comprises 13 residues. V was pared by 1 base and J by 0 bases, with 4 bases between. The germline V gene encodes CDR1 SGDLS and CDR2 YYNGEE. CDR3: CASSVQYQETQYF. The CDR3 nucleotides are TGTGCCAGCAGCGTACAGTACCAAGAGACCCAGTACTTC.

This clone has just one count. The chain uses TRBV19 and TRBJ2-3, with 11 bases lining up with TRBD2. This CDR3 comprises 15 residues. V lost 7 bases and J lost 2; bases outside the gene matches: 5. CDR1 is LNHDA, CDR2 SQIVND, per germline (reference sequence). The DNA of the CDR3 is TGTGCCAGTACCTCGACTAGCGGGGTCACAGATACGCAGTATTTT. Translated: CASTSTSGVTDTQYF.

The chain links TRBV30 to TRBJ2-4; D may be TRBD1 (6 bases). Deletions cut 3 bases from V and 8 bases from J, with 14 bases between. There are 13 residues in the CDR3. The germline V gene encodes CDR1 GTSNPN and CDR2 SVGIG (reference sequence). CDR3 amino acids: CAWSRGQADIQYF. The DNA for the CDR3 is TGTGCCTGGAGCCGGGGACAAGCGGACATTCAGTACTTC.

The genes are TRBV7-6 and TRBJ2-3, with 9 bases aligning to TRBD1. The CDR3 runs to 16 residues. From germline, CDR1 is SGHVS and CDR2 FNYEAQ. Trimming at V came to 4 bases and at J to 4 bases, leaving 9 bases not matched to a gene. The CDR3 spells CASSSFRDREADTQYF. CDR3 bases: TGTGCCAGCAGCTCGTTCCGGGACAGGGAAGCAGATACGCAGTATTTT.

J is TRBJ2-7 and V is TRBV10-2; D is ambiguous. Germline V gene lookup returns CDR1 WSHSY and CDR2 SAAADI. The germline V and J ends were trimmed by 6 bases and 2 bases, with 11 bases remaining between them. CDR3 length equals 13 residues. CDR3 nucleotides: TGCGCCAGCAGGAGTAGCAGAACCTACGAGCAGTACTTC. It is translated as CASRSSRTYEQYF.

This clone was observed once. The gene calls are TRBV29-1 and TRBJ1-5; TRBD1 matches at 9 bases. CDR3 length: 13 amino acids. CDR1 SQVTM and CDR2 ANQGSEA come from the germline V gene. The junction had 3 bases not matched to a gene; V was cut back by 3 bases and J by 6 bases. DNA for the CDR3: TGCAGCGTTGAGGGACAGGGAGGTCAGCCCCAGCATTTT. Protein: CSVEGQGGQPQHF.